A single sample is the source of the 13 T cell receptor beta chains below, sequenced in a study of radiotherapy plus CTLA-4 blockade in lung cancer. Sequencing used immunoSEQ multiplex PCR; TCRdb keeps in-frame clones, though not all of them. The sample has 75,000 to 100,000 clones; 80% to 85% are singletons. The sequenced sample was peripheral blood, obtained from a patient treated with radiotherapy plus ipilimumab. The receptors here all came from a human donor with non-small cell lung cancer who had a partial response to radiotherapy plus ipilimumab.

The sample holds one count of this clone. The chain recombines TRBV5-1 with TRBJ2-2; 9 nucleotides line up with TRBD1. V was clipped by 5 bases and J by 6 bases; unmatched bases: 11. This CDR3 has 16 residues. The germline V gene encodes CDR1 SGHRS and CDR2 YFSETQ. The CDR3 loop reads CASSVYRTGDAGELFF. The CDR3 DNA reads as TGCGCCAGCAGTGTGTACCGGACAGGGGATGCCGGGGAGCTGTTTTTT.

The genes are TRBV28 and TRBJ2-7; TRBD1 matches at 9 bases. With V trimmed by 5 bases and J by 5 bases, 10 bases remained unmatched. Per germline, CDR1 MDHEN and CDR2 SYDVKM. The CDR3 sequence is 15 residues long. CDR3 nucleotide sequence: TGTGCCAGCAGTGCCCCCGGGACAGGGAAGAACGAGCAGTACTTC. This sequence encodes CASSAPGTGKNEQYF.

The V and J genes are TRBV5-4 and TRBJ2-3; no clear D. CDR1 is SGHNT and CDR2 is YYREEE in the germline V gene (reference sequence). The CDR3 covers 14 residues. The germline V and J ends were trimmed by 1 base and 2 bases, with 8 bases remaining between them. CDR3 sequence (DNA): TGTGCCAGCAGCTTGAACCAGTACACAGATACGCAGTATTTT. Its translation: CASSLNQYTDTQYF.

This chain joins TRBV7-2 and TRBJ1-1, with D uncertain. Germline V CDR1 and CDR2: SGHTA, FQGNSA. The CDR3 consists of 13 residues. Trimming shortened V by 1 base and J by 1 base, and 4 bases separated the two germline ends. CDR3 bases: TGTGCCAGCAGCTTAGAACAGAACACTGAAGCTTTCTTT. As protein: CASSLEQNTEAFF.

The chain uses TRBV5-6 and TRBJ2-3; D may be TRBD2 (5 bases). CDR3 length: 13 residues. Germline CDR1 reads SGHDT; CDR2 reads YYEEEE. Trimming shortened V by 1 base and J by 6 bases, and 9 bases separated the two germline ends. In DNA, the CDR3 is TGTGCCAGCAGCTTGTGGCGAGGGGATACGCAGTATTTT. Amino acid sequence: CASSLWRGDTQYF.

Note on this clone: This clone may be a read error of a much larger clone one base away. The chain is built from TRBV4-2 and TRBJ2-7; D is uncertain. The CDR3 contains 15 residues. Germline V gene data show CDR1 as LGHNA and CDR2 as YNFKEQ. Trimming removed 1 base at V and 3 bases at J, with 13 bases between. As DNA, the CDR3 is TGTGCCAGCAGCCAAGTTGCAGAGCCAGGCTACGAGCAGTACTTC. Translated, it gives CASSQVAEPGYEQYF.

This clone was seen more than once but under ten times. Written as DNA, the CDR3 is TGTGCCAGCAGCTCCGACTTAATAGCCAAAAACATTCAGTACTTC. Translating it yields CASSSDLIAKNIQYF. The genes are TRBV7-9 and TRBJ2-4; D uncertain. The CDR3 loop spans 15 amino acids. Germline V gene sequence: CDR1 SEHNR, CDR2 FQNEAQ (reference sequence). The ends were cut back, 4 bases at V and 0 bases at J, with 10 bases in the middle.

This sequence joins TRBV7-2 and TRBJ2-1, with a tentative D call TRBD2 (5 bases). Germline V lookup: CDR1 SGHTA, CDR2 FQGNSA. CDR3 size: 15 residues. Trimming shortened V by 4 bases and J by 5 bases, and 15 bases separated the two germline ends. The CDR3 DNA reads as TGTGCCAGCAGCTCCGGACTTGTTTATAACAATGAGCAGTTCTTC. Translation: CASSSGLVYNNEQFF.

This sequence joins TRBV30 and TRBJ1-2; 8 bases are shared with TRBD1. The CDR3 spans 13 residues. Trimming removed 4 bases from V and 6 bases from J; junction bases left unmatched: 7. The germline V gene has CDR1 GTSNPN and CDR2 SVGIG (reference sequence). CDR3 sequence: CAWTLDRDDGYTF. In DNA, the CDR3 is TGTGCCTGGACCCTGGACAGGGATGATGGCTACACCTTC. The variable domain in full, with the rest retrieved from reference TRBV30 and TRBJ1-2, is SQTIHQWPATLVQPVGSPLSLECTVEGTSNPNLYWYRQAAGRGLQLLFYSVGIGQISSEVPQNLSASRPQDRQFILSSKKLLLSDSGFYLCAWTLDRDDGYTFGSGTRLTVV.

The chain uses TRBV7-2 and TRBJ2-7, with a possible D match to TRBD2 (6 bases). V was clipped by 0 bases and J by 4 bases, with 10 bases between them. CDR1 and CDR2 from the germline V gene are SGHTA and FQGNSA. This CDR3 is built from 14 residues. The CDR3 is CASSLAASGYEQYF. As DNA, the CDR3 is TGTGCCAGCAGCTTAGCAGCGAGCGGGTACGAGCAGTACTTC.

The genes are TRBV15 and TRBJ2-3, with 12 positions matching TRBD1. This CDR3 region has 20 residues. With 1 base clipped from V and 11 bases from J, the junction kept 22 bases outside the gene matches. The germline V gene encodes CDR1 LNHNV and CDR2 YYDKDF (reference sequence). For the CDR3, the DNA is TGTGCCACCAGCAGAGCTCTCTTACCCGGGACAGGGGGCGCTTTGTTAGTGCAGTATTTT. Protein sequence: CATSRALLPGTGGALLVQYF.

The gene calls are TRBV7-2 and TRBJ1-2; the match to TRBD1 covers 8 bases. CDR3 size: 16 residues. Germline V CDR1 and CDR2: SGHTA, FQGNSA. V shed 3 bases and J 0 bases; nucleotides not matched to a gene: 6. CDR3 sequence reads: CASSLDRAAANYGYTF. The CDR3 coding sequence is TGTGCCAGCAGCTTGGACAGGGCGGCGGCTAACTATGGCTACACCTTC.

The V and J genes are TRBV30 and TRBJ1-3; D call uncertain. The CDR3 length is 13 residues. V dropped 2 bases and J dropped 2 bases, with 7 bases sitting between them. The V gene's germline CDR1 is GTSNPN and CDR2 SVGIG (reference sequence). For the CDR3, the DNA is TGTGCCTGGAGTATGGGCCCTGGAAACACCATATATTTT. Its protein product is CAWSMGPGNTIYF.